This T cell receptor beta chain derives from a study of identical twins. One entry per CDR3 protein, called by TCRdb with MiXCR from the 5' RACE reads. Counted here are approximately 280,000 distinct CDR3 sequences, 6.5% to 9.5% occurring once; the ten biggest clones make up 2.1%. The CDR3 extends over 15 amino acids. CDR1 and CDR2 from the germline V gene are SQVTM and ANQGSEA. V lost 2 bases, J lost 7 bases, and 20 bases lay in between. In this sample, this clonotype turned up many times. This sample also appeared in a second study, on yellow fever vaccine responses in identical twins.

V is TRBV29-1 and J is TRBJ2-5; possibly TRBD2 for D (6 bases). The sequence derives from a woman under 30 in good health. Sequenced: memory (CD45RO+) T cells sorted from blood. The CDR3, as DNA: TGCAGCGTTGAACACCCTCAGACTAGGCGAGGGACCCAGTACTTC. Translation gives CSVEHPQTRRGTQYF. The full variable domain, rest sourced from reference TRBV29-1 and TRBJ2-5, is SAVISQKPSRDICQRGTSLTIQCQVDSQVTMMFWYRQQPGQSLTLIATANQGSEATYESGFVIDKFPISRPNLTFSTLTVSNMSPEDSSIYLCSVEHPQTRRGTQYFGPGTRLLVL.